This passage covers 31 T cell receptor beta chains from one sample sequenced in a study of CD8+ T cells in alopecia areata. The authors extracted RNA and reverse transcribed it into cDNA as the sequencing template. TCRdb's table, derived via immunoSEQ multiplex PCR, lists solely in-frame clones and lacks some. The profile covers around 250,000 clones, with 67% appearing a single time and 1% to 1.5% taken by the ten largest. Here the sequenced sample was CD4+ T cells sorted from blood, taken at week 0. Receptors originate from a human donor with alopecia areata.

The J gene is TRBJ2-3, the V gene TRBV15; D is ambiguous. Trimming removed 4 bases from V and 8 bases from J, with 13 bases in between. The CDR3 loop spans 13 amino acids. CDR1 is LNHNV, CDR2 YYDKDF, per germline (reference sequence). The CDR3 DNA reads TGTGCCACCAGCACTAGTTCCATAGGTACGCAGTATTTT. Translating gives CATSTSSIGTQYF.

V and J are TRBV29-1 and TRBJ2-3; D is uncertain. In germline, CDR1 is SQVTM, CDR2 ANQGSEA. V was clipped by 7 bases and J by 6 bases, with 14 bases between them. This CDR3 is 12 amino acids long. This chain's CDR3 is CSGVNVGDTQYF. For the CDR3, the DNA is TGCAGCGGGGTGAACGTAGGGGATACGCAGTATTTT.

The V call is TRBV16, the J call TRBJ1-6, with unresolved D. V dropped 5 bases and J dropped 6 bases, with 14 bases sitting between them. Germline V gene data show CDR1 as KGHSY and CDR2 as FQNENV. This CDR3 has 15 amino acids. The CDR3 reads CASSNPTFGNSPLHF. The CDR3 bases are TGTGCCAGCAGCAATCCTACCTTTGGTAATTCACCCCTCCACTTT.

V usage is TRBV2 and J usage is TRBJ2-5; 9 positions match TRBD1. V lost 6 bases and J lost 5; bases outside the gene matches: 10. Germline V gives CDR1 SNHLY, CDR2 FYNNEI. The CDR3 loop spans 15 amino acids. The CDR3 reads CASSVETGGAETQYF. CDR3 nucleotide sequence: TGTGCCAGCAGCGTCGAAACAGGGGGCGCGGAGACCCAGTACTTC.

Regarding this clone: This sample includes further DNA sequences coding for the same CDR3. V is TRBV30 and J is TRBJ1-2; 9 bases line up with TRBD1. CDR1 and CDR2 from the germline V gene are GTSNPN and SVGIG (reference sequence). The CDR3 is made up of 13 amino acids. The J segment lost 5 bases and the V segment lost 3 bases, leaving 4 bases of the junction unmatched. Here the CDR3 DNA reads TGTGCCTGGAGCCGGGACAGGGAGTATGGCTACACCTTC. It codes for CAWSRDREYGYTF.

This clone was seen a few times. V usage is TRBV7-9 and J usage is TRBJ2-6, with D perhaps given as TRBD1 or TRBD2 (7 bases each). CDR3 length: 18 residues. The V gene's germline CDR1 is SEHNR and CDR2 FQNEAQ (reference sequence). Trimming took 1 base from V and 2 from J, leaving 15 bases between them. In nucleotides, the CDR3 is TGTGCCAGCAGCTTAGACAGGGGACTAATCACTGGGGCCAACGTCCTGACTTTC. Encoded protein: CASSLDRGLITGANVLTF.

This sequence joins TRBV11-2 and TRBJ1-1, with D possibly matching TRBD1 (6 bases). With 1 base removed from V and 5 bases from J, the gap between germline ends came to 11 bases. Germline lookup yields CDR1 SGHAT and CDR2 FQNNGV. This CDR3 spans 14 amino acids. This CDR3 reads CASSLGTGTTEAFF. The CDR3 DNA follows: TGTGCCAGCAGCTTAGGAACAGGGACTACTGAAGCTTTCTTT.

The chain couples TRBV30 to TRBJ1-1; D unresolved. CDR1 and CDR2 (germline): GTSNPN, SVGIG (reference sequence). V lost 0 bases to trimming and J lost 10 bases, with 9 bases between them. The CDR3 extends over 11 amino acids. DNA of the CDR3: TGTGCCTGGAGTGTACCAGTTCGAGCTTTCTTT. Translating gives CAWSVPVRAFF.

J is TRBJ1-4 and V is TRBV29-1; D remains unclear. Deletions cut 3 bases from V and 8 bases from J, with 13 bases between. Germline lookup yields CDR1 SQVTM and CDR2 ANQGSEA. The CDR3 length is 13 residues. Here the CDR3 DNA reads TGCAGCGTTGACGTCGGGGTTGGAGAAAAACTGTTTTTT. Amino acid sequence: CSVDVGVGEKLFF. Using reference TRBV29-1 and TRBJ1-4 for the parts outside the CDR3, the full variable domain is SAVISQKPSRDICQRGTSLTIQCQVDSQVTMMFWYRQQPGQSLTLIATANQGSEATYESGFVIDKFPISRPNLTFSTLTVSNMSPEDSSIYLCSVDVGVGEKLFFGSGTQLSVL.

This chain connects TRBV6-5 to TRBJ1-4, with a possible D match to TRBD1 (6 bases). The CDR3 is made up of 15 amino acids. CDR1 MNHEY and CDR2 SVGAGI come from the germline V gene. V was cut by 5 bases and J by 7 bases, with 17 bases left in between. The CDR3 DNA reads TGTGCCAGCAGTCGATTCGGGGGCGTGGGTGAAAAACTGTTTTTT. It specifies CASSRFGGVGEKLFF.

This chain links TRBV2 with TRBJ2-5, with 8 bases aligning to TRBD1. This CDR3 comprises 15 residues. J was trimmed by 1 base and V by 1 base; bases with no gene match: 2. Germline V gene data show CDR1 as SNHLY and CDR2 as FYNNEI. CDR3 protein: CASSEGTGRQETQYF. DNA for the CDR3: TGTGCCAGCAGTGAAGGGACAGGGCGCCAAGAGACCCAGTACTTC.

This clone was seen a handful of times. The chain couples TRBV4-1 to TRBJ1-4; D unclear. This CDR3 has 15 amino acids. The germline V gene encodes CDR1 MGHRA and CDR2 YSYEKL. V was pared by 3 bases and J by 4 bases, with 12 bases between. As DNA, the CDR3 is TGCGCCAGCAGCCAGGTCGAGGAATTTAATGAAAAACTGTTTTTT. It yields the protein CASSQVEEFNEKLFF.

This clone came up many times. One end of the junction varies from germline; a read error may be responsible. The chain recombines TRBV7-7 with TRBJ2-5; the match to TRBD2 covers 8 bases. Germline V gene sequence: CDR1 SSHAT, CDR2 FNYEAQ (reference sequence). This CDR3 has 16 amino acids. The chain's CDR3 is CASSGGGGPHGKTQYF. As DNA, the CDR3 is TGTGCTAGCAGCGGGGGAGGCGGACCCCACGGGAAAACCCAGTACTTC. The variable domain in full, completed from reference TRBV7-7 and TRBJ2-5, reads GAGVSQSPRYKVTKRGQDVTLRCDPISSHATLYWYQQALGQGPEFLTYFNYEAQPDKSGLPSDRFSAERPEGSISTLTIQRTEQRDSAMYRCASSGGGGPHGKTQYFGPGTRLLVL.

The chain carries TRBV29-1 and TRBJ1-1, with D uncertain. The germline V gene encodes CDR1 SQVTM and CDR2 ANQGSEA. There are 14 residues in the CDR3. The ends were cut back, 2 bases at V and 3 bases at J, with 13 bases in the middle. The CDR3: CSVEKAAGHTEAFF. As DNA, the CDR3 is TGCAGCGTTGAAAAGGCGGCCGGACACACTGAAGCTTTCTTT.

The chain combines TRBV5-1 with TRBJ2-7, with a tentative D call TRBD2 (7 bases). This CDR3 spans 14 amino acids. Germline V gene sequence: CDR1 SGHRS, CDR2 YFSETQ. With 3 bases removed from V and 2 bases from J, the gap between germline ends came to 12 bases. The CDR3 coding sequence is TGCGCCAGCAGCTCCGGGGGGCCTACCTACGAGCAGTACTTC. Translated, it gives CASSSGGPTYEQYF.

The chain is built from TRBV29-1 and TRBJ2-5; 11 bases map to TRBD1. There are 16 residues in the CDR3. The V gene's germline CDR1 is SQVTM and CDR2 ANQGSEA. J gave up 2 bases and V 1 base, and 6 bases lay outside the gene matches. The chain's CDR3 is CSVEVGTGGDQETQYF. Written as DNA, the CDR3 is TGCAGCGTTGAAGTGGGGACAGGGGGAGATCAAGAGACCCAGTACTTC.

The chain joins TRBV4-1 to TRBJ1-2; D gene uncertain. V shed 1 base and J shed 5 bases, with 20 bases lying between them. Per the germline V gene, CDR1 is MGHRA and CDR2 is YSYEKL. This CDR3 is 17 amino acids long. The CDR3: CASSQGQGNIAGYGYTF. The CDR3 DNA reads as TGCGCCAGCAGCCAAGGCCAAGGAAATATTGCCGGGTATGGCTACACCTTC.

The sample holds one count of this clone. The chain links TRBV5-1 to TRBJ2-2, with D tentatively TRBD2 (6 bases). V gave up 4 bases and J gave up 5 bases, with 15 bases separating them. CDR3 length equals 15 residues. The V gene's germline CDR1 is SGHRS and CDR2 YFSETQ. DNA for the CDR3: TGCGCCAGCAGCCGAGGAGTCGCGGGGACCGGGGAGCTGTTTTTT. Translation: CASSRGVAGTGELFF.

This clone has only a few counts. The J gene is TRBJ2-7, the V gene TRBV2; 8 bases line up with TRBD1. The V gene's germline CDR1 is SNHLY and CDR2 FYNNEI. Losses at the gene ends were 4 bases for V and 0 bases for J; bases not matched to a gene: 5. This CDR3 contains 15 residues. The chain's CDR3 is CASSAGQGSSYEQYF. The CDR3 DNA sequence: TGTGCCAGCAGTGCTGGACAGGGAAGCTCCTACGAGCAGTACTTC.

This clone has just a few counts. Here the CDR3 DNA reads TGTGCCAGCAGCCAAGAGGCGGTTGGGGGGGCGGCGTATTTT. Translation gives CASSQEAVGGAAYF. The rearrangement uses TRBV14 and TRBJ2-3; the D gene is possibly TRBD2 (7 bases). In germline, CDR1 is SGHDN, CDR2 FVKESK. CDR3 length: 14 amino acids. V was shortened by 0 bases and J by 14 bases, with 18 bases between the two germline ends.

This rearrangement joins TRBV4-3 to TRBJ2-7; TRBD1 or TRBD2 may be the D gene (5 bases each). Per the germline V gene, CDR1 is LGHNA and CDR2 is YSLEER. The CDR3 contains 17 residues. V lost 0 bases and J 2 bases, leaving 17 bases between the germline ends. The CDR3 nucleotides are TGCGCCAGCAGCCAAGATCTTGGTCACGGGGCCCCCTACGAGCAGTACTTC. It is translated as CASSQDLGHGAPYEQYF.

Here the CDR3 reads CSARDTGNGEQYF. The CDR3 bases are TGCAGCGCCAGGGACACCGGCAATGGGGAGCAGTACTTC. The chain links TRBV29-1 to TRBJ2-7, with D possibly TRBD1 on 6 matching bases. CDR1 is SQVTM, CDR2 ANQGSEA, per germline. This CDR3 has 13 residues. The V gene lost 7 bases and the J gene lost 7 bases, with 20 bases spanning the gap.

The genes are TRBV11-2 and TRBJ1-4; tentative D call: TRBD1 (5 bases). In germline, CDR1 is SGHAT, CDR2 FQNNGV. There are 15 residues in the CDR3. The V gene lost 5 bases and the J gene lost 7 bases, with 17 bases spanning the gap. The CDR3 DNA reads as TGTGCCAGCAGCACTTTCCGGGACTATCCTGAAAAACTGTTTTTT. Translating gives CASSTFRDYPEKLFF.

The V and J genes are TRBV9 and TRBJ1-2; 11 nucleotides align to TRBD1. V lost 3 bases, J lost 8 bases, and 6 bases stayed unmatched. Germline CDR1 reads SGDLS; CDR2 reads YYNGEE. The CDR3 contains 14 residues. In nucleotides, the CDR3 is TGTGCCAGCAGCGCCGGACAGGGGGCAAGAGGCTACACCTTC. This sequence encodes CASSAGQGARGYTF. The whole variable domain, remainder taken from reference TRBV9 and TRBJ1-2, is DSGVTQTPKHLITATGQRVTLRCSPRSGDLSVYWYQQSLDQGLQFLIQYYNGEERAKGNILERFSAQQFPDLHSELNLSSLELGDSALYFCASSAGQGARGYTFGSGTRLTVV.

The gene calls are TRBV9 and TRBJ2-7, with TRBD1 matching over 10 bases. Germline V CDR1 and CDR2: SGDLS, YYNGEE. Unmatched junction bases numbered 5, after V lost 2 bases and J lost 3 bases. The CDR3 contains 15 residues. The CDR3 here is CASSVGTGDFYEQYF. The CDR3 nucleotides read TGTGCCAGCAGCGTGGGGACAGGGGATTTCTACGAGCAGTACTTC.

The chain links TRBV29-1 to TRBJ2-3; TRBD1 is a possible D gene (5 bases). Trimming pared 7 bases from V and 2 bases from J, leaving 13 bases between. CDR3 length equals 13 residues. Per the germline V gene, CDR1 is SQVTM and CDR2 is ANQGSEA. CDR3 DNA: TGCAGCGCCAGACAGCTACTCACAGATACGCAGTATTTT. Its protein product is CSARQLLTDTQYF.

This clone occurred a few times. This rearrangement joins TRBV2 to TRBJ2-2; D uncertain. Trimming stripped 7 bases from V and 4 bases from J, with 7 bases between. The CDR3 extends over 12 amino acids. Germline V CDR1 and CDR2: SNHLY, FYNNEI. CDR3 DNA: TGTGCCAGCATAAAGGGCACCGGGGAGCTGTTTTTT. Translating it yields CASIKGTGELFF.

This clone was seen only a few times. This sequence joins TRBV5-1 and TRBJ2-1, with TRBD2 as a possible D gene (6 bases). V was trimmed by 4 bases and J by 4 bases, leaving 9 bases between them. Germline V CDR1 and CDR2: SGHRS, YFSETQ. This CDR3 is built from 13 residues. CDR3 bases: TGCGCCAGCAGCCCCCGGGGGTACAATGAGCAGTTCTTC. Its protein is CASSPRGYNEQFF.

The CDR3: CASSDYTGELFF. DNA of the CDR3: TGTGCCAGCAGTGATTACACCGGGGAGCTGTTTTTT. V usage is TRBV2 and J usage is TRBJ2-2; no reliable D call. CDR1 is SNHLY, CDR2 FYNNEI, per germline. This CDR3 contains 12 residues. V shed 3 bases and J shed 3 bases, with 2 bases lying between them.

The chain links TRBV29-1 to TRBJ2-7; D is undetermined. CDR3 length: 11 residues. The V and J ends lost 4 bases and 7 bases respectively, with 11 bases between them. CDR1 is SQVTM and CDR2 is ANQGSEA in the germline V gene. The CDR3 loop is CSVAASMEQYF. The CDR3 DNA reads as TGCAGCGTTGCGGCCAGCATGGAGCAGTACTTC.

The chain combines TRBV29-1 with TRBJ2-3, with D perhaps matching TRBD1 (5 bases). V shed 4 bases and J shed 2 bases, with 13 bases lying between them. The germline V gene has CDR1 SQVTM and CDR2 ANQGSEA. The CDR3 covers 14 residues. CDR3 amino acids: CSVAATATTDTQYF. CDR3 DNA: TGCAGCGTTGCTGCGACAGCCACCACAGATACGCAGTATTTT.